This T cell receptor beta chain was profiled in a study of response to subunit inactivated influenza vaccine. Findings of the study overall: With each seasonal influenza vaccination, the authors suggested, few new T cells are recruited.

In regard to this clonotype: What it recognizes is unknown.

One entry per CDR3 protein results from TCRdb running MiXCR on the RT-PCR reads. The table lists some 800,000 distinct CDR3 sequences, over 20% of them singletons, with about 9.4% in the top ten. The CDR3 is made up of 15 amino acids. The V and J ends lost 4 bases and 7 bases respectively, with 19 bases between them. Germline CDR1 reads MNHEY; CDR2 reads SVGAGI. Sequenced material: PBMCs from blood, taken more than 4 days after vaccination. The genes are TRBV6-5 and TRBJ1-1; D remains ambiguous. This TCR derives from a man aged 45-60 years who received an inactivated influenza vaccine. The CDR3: CASSLLGIAANEAFF. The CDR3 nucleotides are TGTGCCAGCAGTTTACTCGGGATTGCAGCGAATGAAGCTTTCTTT.